The 3 T cell receptor beta chains presented below share a single source sample, sequenced in a study of CD8 T cells in ankylosing spondylitis (TCRdb year 2017). The library was built by means of 5' RACE. Sequencing used an Illumina HiSeq 2500. TCRdb itself trimmed the public reads at Q25 with fastp, ran MiXCR and retained productive beta chains. Records with the same CDR3 protein are collapsed into one entry carrying the most frequent genes and DNA. The sample contains about 210,000 distinct CDR3 sequences, 7% to 10% of them found a single time. In total, the top ten clones hold more than 4% of the sample. Sequencing was carried out using blood, either unsorted or a sorted T cell fraction (not recorded which). These receptors were collected from a female donor with ankylosing spondylitis or in good health (not recorded which).

This clonotype appeared many times. The chain links TRBV7-2 to TRBJ2-1, with D hard to call. V lost 1 base to trimming and J lost 10 bases, with 11 bases between them. The CDR3 runs to 13 residues. Germline lookup yields CDR1 SGHTA and CDR2 FQGNSA. CDR3 DNA: TGTGCCAGCAGCTTAGGTCTAGTCGGGGAGCAGTTCTTC. Translating gives CASSLGLVGEQFF.

Points on this clonotype: Compared with germline, one end of the junction differs, possibly owing to a read error. The chain couples TRBV14 to TRBJ1-1, with TRBD1 matching over 8 bases. Germline V gene sequence: CDR1 SGHDN, CDR2 FVKESK. The CDR3 spans 14 residues. CDR3: CASRRRGQNAEAFF. The CDR3, as DNA: TGTGCCAGCAGGCGCAGGGGGCAGAACGCTGAAGCTTTCTTT. The full variable domain, completed using reference TRBV14 and TRBJ1-1, is EAGVTQFPSHSVIEKGQTVTLRCDPISGHDNLYWYRRVMGKEIKFLLHFVKESKQDESGMPNNRFLAERTGGTYSTLKVQPAELEDSGVYFCASRRRGQNAEAFFGQGTRLTVV.

This clonotype appeared a few times. This rearrangement joins TRBV28 to TRBJ2-7, with 12 nucleotides matching TRBD1. Looked up from germline, CDR1 is MDHEN and CDR2 is SYDVKM. This CDR3 contains 16 residues. With V trimmed by 9 bases and J by 1 base, 10 bases remained unmatched. The CDR3: CASTRDRGLESYEQYF. In nucleotides, the CDR3 is TGTGCCAGTACCCGGGACAGGGGGCTAGAGTCCTACGAGCAGTACTTC.